This T cell receptor beta chain originates from a study of CD8 T cells in Susac syndrome. The RNA, roughly 0.5 to 1 ug, was put through reverse transcription using random hexamers. One entry per CDR3 protein results from TCRdb running MiXCR on the immunoSEQ multiplex PCR reads. The profile shows 300,000 or so distinct CDR3 sequences, under 95% of them singletons. The CDR3 is 16 residues long. V lost 1 base, J lost 0 bases, and 12 bases lay in between. Germline assignment: CDR1 SEHNR and CDR2 FQNEAQ (reference sequence). The chain combines TRBV7-9 with TRBJ1-1; possible D gene TRBD1, 6 bases. The clonotype was recovered from a human donor with multiple sclerosis. Sequencing was performed on CD4+ T cells from PBMCs. DNA of the CDR3: TGTGCCAGCAGCTTAGGAGAGGGGGACATGAACACTGAAGCTTTCTTT. It translates to CASSLGEGDMNTEAFF.